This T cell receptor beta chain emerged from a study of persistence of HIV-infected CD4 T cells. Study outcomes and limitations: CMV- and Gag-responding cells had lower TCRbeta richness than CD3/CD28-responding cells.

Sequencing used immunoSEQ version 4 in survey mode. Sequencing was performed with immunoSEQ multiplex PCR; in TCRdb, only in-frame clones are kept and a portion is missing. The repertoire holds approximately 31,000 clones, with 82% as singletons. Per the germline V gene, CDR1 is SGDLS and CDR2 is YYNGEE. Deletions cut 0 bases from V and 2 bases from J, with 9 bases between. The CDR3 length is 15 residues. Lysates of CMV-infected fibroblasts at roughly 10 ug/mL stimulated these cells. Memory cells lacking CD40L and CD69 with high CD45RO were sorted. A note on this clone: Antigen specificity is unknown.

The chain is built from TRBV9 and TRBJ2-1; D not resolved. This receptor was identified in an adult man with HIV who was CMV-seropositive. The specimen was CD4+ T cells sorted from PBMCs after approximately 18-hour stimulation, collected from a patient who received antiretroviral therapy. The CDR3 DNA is TGTGCCAGCAGCGTAGATGGGCCTACCTACAATGAGCAGTTCTTC. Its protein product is CASSVDGPTYNEQFF.